This T cell receptor (beta chain) stems from a study of monozygotic twins with inflammatory bowel disease. As concerns this clonotype: No antigen is known for it.

General study points: Reduced clonotype sharing with other individuals was observed in IBD patients relative to healthy twins, especially with disease activity.

TCRdb derives one entry per CDR3 protein from the 5' RACE reads, leaving out DNA. This sample's clone table lists around 450,000 distinct CDR3 sequences. Staff drew an approximately 2.6 ml blood sample from each donor. The total RNA came straight from whole blood, and T cells were not sorted beforehand. Germline loops: CDR1 MNHNS, CDR2 SASEGT. This CDR3 spans 16 amino acids. The TCR sequence derives from a human donor with ulcerative colitis or Crohn's disease, or a healthy co-twin of an affected twin (not recorded which). The J gene is TRBJ1-1, the V gene TRBV6-1; TCRdb proposes TRBD1, but this gene call is untestable without DNA. Specimen: blood. CDR3 region: CASSEVWGVLNTEAFF.